This TCR beta chain was sequenced for a study of cytomegalovirus exposure and HLA in healthy donors. Overall study context: Early released data comprised about 90 million unique TCRs from HLA-typed donors.

CDR3 size: 19 residues. Germline V CDR1 and CDR2: SGDLS, YYNGEE. J lost 2 bases, V lost 2 bases, and 16 bases had no gene match. Study results and limitations: Later analysis placed DRB1 highest and HLA-C lowest in TCR association rates, which differed by HLA locus.

Use of 60 Vbeta and 13 Jbeta primers characterized the PCR. TCRdb's copy holds only in-frame clones and misses some; the assay was immunoSEQ multiplex PCR. In the table there are about 110,000 clones, 60% to 80% of which are singletons. Details on this clone: The antigen is unknown.

Sequenced: PBMCs. The chain carries TRBV9 and TRBJ1-3; TRBD1 aligns across 7 bases. The sequence derives from a man aged 18-30 years in good health and CMV-seropositive. CDR3 region: CASSVLDRNRGVPGNTIYF. CDR3 nucleotides: TGTGCCAGCAGCGTTTTGGATCGTAACAGGGGAGTACCTGGAAACACCATATATTTT. Based on the CDR3 plus reference TRBV9 and TRBJ1-3, the full variable domain is DSGVTQTPKHLITATGQRVTLRCSPRSGDLSVYWYQQSLDQGLQFLIQYYNGEERAKGNILERFSAQQFPDLHSELNLSSLELGDSALYFCASSVLDRNRGVPGNTIYFGEGSWLTVV.